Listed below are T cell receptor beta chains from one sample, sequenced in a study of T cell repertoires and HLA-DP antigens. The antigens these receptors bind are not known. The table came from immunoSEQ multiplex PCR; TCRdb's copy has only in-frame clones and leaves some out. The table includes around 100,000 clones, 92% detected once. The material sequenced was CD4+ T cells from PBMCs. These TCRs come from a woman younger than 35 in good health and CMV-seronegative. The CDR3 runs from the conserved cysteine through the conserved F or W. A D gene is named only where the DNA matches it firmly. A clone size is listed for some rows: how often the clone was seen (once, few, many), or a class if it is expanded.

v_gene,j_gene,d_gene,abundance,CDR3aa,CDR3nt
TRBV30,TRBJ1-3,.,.,CAWGGYPDTIYF,TGTGCCTGGGGGGGATACCCTGACACCATATATTTT
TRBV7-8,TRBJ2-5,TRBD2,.,CASSLGTSGIQETQYF,TGTGCCAGCAGCTTAGGAACTAGCGGGATCCAAGAGACCCAGTACTTC
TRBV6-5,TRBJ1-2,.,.,CASSQQTTANYGYTF,TGTGCCAGCAGCCAACAGACTACAGCTAACTATGGCTACACCTTC
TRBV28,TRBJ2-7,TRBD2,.,CASSFGLAGMYEQYF,TGTGCCAGCAGTTTCGGGCTAGCGGGGATGTACGAGCAGTACTTC
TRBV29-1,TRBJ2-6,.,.,CSVLGGFGANVLTF,TGCAGCGTATTAGGGGGGTTCGGGGCCAACGTCCTGACTTTC
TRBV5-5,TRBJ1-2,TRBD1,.,CASSKTGGELGYTF,TGTGCCAGCAGCAAGACAGGGGGCGAGCTCGGCTACACCTTC
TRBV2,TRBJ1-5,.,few,CASSEGEPQHF,TGTGCCAGCAGTGAAGGCGAGCCCCAGCATTTT
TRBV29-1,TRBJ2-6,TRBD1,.,CSVENRGRNGANVLTF,TGCAGCGTTGAAAACAGGGGGCGCAATGGGGCCAACGTCCTGACTTTC
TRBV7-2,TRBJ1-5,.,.,CASRVGRNQPQHF,TGTGCCAGCAGGGTCGGGCGGAATCAGCCCCAGCATTTT
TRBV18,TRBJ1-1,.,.,CASSPGGLNTEAFF,TGTGCCAGCTCACCAGGGGGCCTAAACACTGAAGCTTTCTTT
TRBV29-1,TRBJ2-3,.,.,CSAGSSTDTQYF,TGCAGCGCTGGCAGTTCCACAGATACGCAGTATTTT
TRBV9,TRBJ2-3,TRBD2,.,CASSVGRLAGIDTQYF,TGTGCCAGCAGCGTGGGGAGACTAGCGGGAATAGATACGCAGTATTTT
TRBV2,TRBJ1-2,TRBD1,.,CASSENRGDYGYTF,TGTGCCAGCAGTGAAAACAGGGGAGACTATGGCTACACCTTC
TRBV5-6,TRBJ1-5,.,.,CASFWRGGGGNQPQHF,.
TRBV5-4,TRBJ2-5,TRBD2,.,CASSLPSGDKETQYF,TGTGCCAGCAGCTTGCCTAGCGGGGACAAAGAGACCCAGTACTTC
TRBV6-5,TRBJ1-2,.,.,CASSRSGDGYTF,TGTGCCAGCAGTCGCTCCGGGGATGGCTACACCTTC
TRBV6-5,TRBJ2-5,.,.,CATRGLGGETQYF,TGTGCCACGAGGGGATTGGGCGGCGAGACCCAGTACTTC
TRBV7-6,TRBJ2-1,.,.,CASSLRADFNEQFF,TGTGCCAGCAGTTTAAGGGCAGACTTCAATGAGCAGTTCTTC
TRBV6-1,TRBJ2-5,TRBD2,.,CASSSSGREKETQYF,TGTGCCAGCAGTTCTAGCGGGAGGGAAAAGGAGACCCAGTACTTC
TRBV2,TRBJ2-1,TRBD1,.,CASKPGQSYNEQFF,TGTGCCAGCAAACCGGGACAGTCCTACAATGAGCAGTTCTTC
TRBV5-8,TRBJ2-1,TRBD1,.,CASNDDRGAYNEQFF,TGTGCCAGCAACGACGACAGGGGAGCATACAATGAGCAGTTCTTC
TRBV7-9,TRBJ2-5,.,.,CASRLVMGSQETQYF,TGTGCCAGCAGACTAGTAATGGGCAGCCAAGAGACCCAGTACTTC
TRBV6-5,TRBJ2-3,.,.,CASRERADTQYF,TGTGCCAGTCGGGAGAGGGCAGATACGCAGTATTTT
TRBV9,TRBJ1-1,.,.,CASSVVAAQNTEAFF,TGTGCCAGCAGCGTAGTTGCGGCCCAGAACACTGAAGCTTTCTTT
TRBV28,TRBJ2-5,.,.,CATSVRDGGQETQYF,TGTGCCACGTCCGTCCGGGACGGTGGCCAAGAGACCCAGTACTTC
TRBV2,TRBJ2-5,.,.,CASGTGYQETQYF,TGTGCCAGTGGGACTGGTTATCAAGAGACCCAGTACTTC
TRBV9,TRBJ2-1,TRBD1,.,CASSARQGSSYNEQFF,TGTGCCAGCAGCGCTCGACAGGGAAGCTCCTACAATGAGCAGTTCTTC
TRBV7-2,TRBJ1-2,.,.,CASSFLGIDYGYTF,TGTGCCAGCAGCTTTTTAGGAATCGACTATGGCTACACCTTC
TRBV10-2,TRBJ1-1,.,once,CASSEPQTGEAFF,TGCGCCAGCAGTGAGCCCCAAACAGGGGAAGCTTTCTTT
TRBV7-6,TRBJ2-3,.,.,CASSLAAPATDTQYF,TGTGCCAGCAGCTTAGCGGCCCCCGCCACAGATACGCAGTATTTT
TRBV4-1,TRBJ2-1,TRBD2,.,CASGEARGGRYEQFF,TGCGCCAGCGGCGAGGCGCGGGGGGGCCGGTATGAGCAGTTCTTC
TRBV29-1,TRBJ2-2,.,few,CSVGDKANTGELFF,TGCAGCGTAGGGGACAAAGCGAACACCGGGGAGCTGTTTTTT
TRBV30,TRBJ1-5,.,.,CAWSVKGHQPQHF,TGTGCCTGGAGTGTAAAGGGGCATCAGCCCCAGCATTTT
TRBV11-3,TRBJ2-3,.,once,CASSLRTADTQYF,TGTGCCAGCAGCTTACGGACAGCGGATACGCAGTATTTT
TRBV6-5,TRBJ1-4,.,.,CASRGANEKLFF,TGTGCCAGCAGGGGAGCTAATGAAAAACTGTTTTTT
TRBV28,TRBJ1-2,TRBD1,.,CASRRQGLDYGYTF,TGTGCCAGCAGAAGACAGGGGCTTGACTATGGCTACACCTTC
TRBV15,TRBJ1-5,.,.,CATSRGTAYSNQPQHF,TGTGCCACCAGCAGAGGGACGGCGTATAGCAATCAGCCCCAGCATTTT
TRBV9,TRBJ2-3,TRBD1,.,CASSVLQGADTQYF,TGTGCCAGCAGCGTCCTACAGGGGGCAGATACGCAGTATTTT
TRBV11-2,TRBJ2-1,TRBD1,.,CASSFEGGKIIDEQFF,TGTGCCAGCAGTTTCGAAGGGGGCAAGATCATCGATGAGCAGTTCTTC
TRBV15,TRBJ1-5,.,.,CATREGALNQPQHF,TGTGCCACCAGGGAAGGGGCGTTGAATCAGCCCCAGCATTTT
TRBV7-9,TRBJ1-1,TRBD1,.,CASSSTGGNTEAFF,TGTGCCAGTTCCTCTACAGGGGGGAACACTGAAGCTTTCTTT
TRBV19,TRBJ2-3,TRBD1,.,CASSIGGQGKDTQYF,TGTGCCAGTAGTATAGGTGGACAGGGGAAGGATACGCAGTATTTT
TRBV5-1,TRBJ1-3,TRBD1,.,CASSTTGAGNTIYF,TGCGCCAGCAGCACCACAGGGGCTGGAAACACCATATATTTT
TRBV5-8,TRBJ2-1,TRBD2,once,CASSLLGTSNEQFF,TGTGCCAGCAGCTTGCTAGGGACTAGCAATGAGCAGTTCTTC
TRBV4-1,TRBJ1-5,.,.,CASSRRMTGQGPQHF,TGCGCCAGCAGCCGACGTATGACAGGTCAGGGGCCCCAGCATTTT
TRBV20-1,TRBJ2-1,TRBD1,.,CSARLGQGQFF,TGCAGTGCTAGATTGGGACAGGGGCAGTTCTTC
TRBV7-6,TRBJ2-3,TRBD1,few,CASSLGQGQYF,TGTGCCAGCAGCCTGGGACAGGGGCAGTATTTT
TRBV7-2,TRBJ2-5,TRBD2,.,CASSVSGGAFQETQYF,TGTGCCAGCAGCGTAAGCGGGGGGGCGTTCCAAGAGACCCAGTACTTC
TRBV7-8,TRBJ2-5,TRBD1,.,CASSVLQGARETQYF,TGTGCCAGCAGCGTTCTACAGGGGGCCCGAGAGACCCAGTACTTC
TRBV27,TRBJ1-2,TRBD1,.,CASSQGAHYGYTF,TGTGCCAGCAGCCAGGGGGCCCACTATGGCTACACCTTC
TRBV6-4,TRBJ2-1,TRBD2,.,CASIWTSRHEQFF,TGTGCCAGCATTTGGACTAGCCGGCATGAGCAGTTCTTC
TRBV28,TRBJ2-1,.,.,CASSLIASRKANNEQFF,TGTGCCAGCAGTTTAATAGCTAGCCGAAAGGCGAACAATGAGCAGTTCTTC
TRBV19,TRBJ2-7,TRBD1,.,CASRGRGSYEQYF,TGTGCCAGTAGGGGCAGGGGGTCCTACGAGCAGTACTTC
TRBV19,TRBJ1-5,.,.,CASSIGADQPQHF,TGTGCCAGTAGTATCGGGGCTGATCAGCCCCAGCATTTT
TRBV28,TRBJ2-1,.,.,CASSVLGGDNEQFF,TGTGCCAGCAGTGTCCTGGGGGGAGACAATGAGCAGTTCTTC
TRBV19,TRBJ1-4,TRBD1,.,CASRIRDRDEKLFF,TGTGCCAGTAGAATCCGGGACAGGGATGAAAAACTGTTTTTT
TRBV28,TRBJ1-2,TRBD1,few,CASRAETGGGYGYTF,TGTGCCAGCAGAGCAGAGACAGGGGGTGGCTATGGCTACACCTTC
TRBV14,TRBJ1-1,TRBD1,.,CASSQTGGKNTEAFF,TGTGCCAGCAGCCAGACAGGGGGCAAGAACACTGAAGCTTTCTTT
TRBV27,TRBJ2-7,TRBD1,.,CASTTRNPQGEGDSSYEQYF,TGTGCCAGCACCACCCGCAATCCCCAGGGGGAAGGTGATAGCTCCTACGAGCAGTACTTC